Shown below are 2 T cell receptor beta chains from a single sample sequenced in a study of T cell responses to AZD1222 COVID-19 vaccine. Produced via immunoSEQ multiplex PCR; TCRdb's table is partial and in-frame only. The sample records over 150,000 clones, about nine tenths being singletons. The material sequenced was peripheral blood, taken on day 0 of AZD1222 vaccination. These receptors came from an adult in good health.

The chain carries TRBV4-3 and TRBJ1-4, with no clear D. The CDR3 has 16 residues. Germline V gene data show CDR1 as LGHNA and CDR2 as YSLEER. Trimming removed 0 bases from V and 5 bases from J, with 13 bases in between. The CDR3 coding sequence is TGCGCCAGCAGCCAAGATCCGGCAGGAGGAAATGAAAAACTGTTTTTT. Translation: CASSQDPAGGNEKLFF.

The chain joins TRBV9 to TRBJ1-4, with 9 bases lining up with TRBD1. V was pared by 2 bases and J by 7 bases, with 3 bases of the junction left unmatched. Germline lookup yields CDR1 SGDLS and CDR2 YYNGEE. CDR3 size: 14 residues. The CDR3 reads CASSVGQGGEKLFF. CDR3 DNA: TGTGCCAGCAGCGTGGGACAGGGTGGTGAAAAACTGTTTTTT.